A single sample is the source of the 17 T cell receptor beta chains below, sequenced in a study of T-cell memory formation after mild COVID-19. MiXCR, applied by TCRdb to the 5' RACE reads, yields one record per CDR3 protein. This table holds approximately 300,000 distinct CDR3 sequences, more than 15% found once. Sequencing used PBMCs or a T cell subset sorted from them (not recorded which). The source is a man aged 18 to 35 who had mild COVID-19 (a few samples of this study predate the infection). Cell type and time point are not known.

The V and J genes are TRBV29-1 and TRBJ2-5; TRBD2 matches at 10 bases. V lost 7 bases, J lost 4 bases, and 12 bases stayed unmatched. This CDR3 region has 15 residues. Looked up from germline, CDR1 is SQVTM and CDR2 is ANQGSEA. CDR3 nucleotide sequence: TGCAGCGCGAGGAGGGATTCTAGCGGGGGAGAGACCCAGTACTTC. Its translation: CSARRDSSGGETQYF.

This clonotype was detected a few times. V gene TRBV6-5 combines with J gene TRBJ2-1; D is uncertain. Trimming stripped 0 bases from V and 3 bases from J, with 12 bases between. CDR1 is MNHEY, CDR2 SVGAGI, per germline. CDR3 size: 16 residues. The CDR3 is CASSYSVIDHYNEQFF. CDR3 sequence (DNA): TGTGCCAGCAGTTACTCGGTGATAGACCACTACAATGAGCAGTTCTTC.

This rearrangement joins TRBV18 to TRBJ1-2, with TRBD1 identical over 8 bases. The CDR3 extends over 14 amino acids. The J segment lost 7 bases and the V segment lost 2 bases, leaving 6 bases of the junction unmatched. Germline CDR1 KGHSH, CDR2 LQKENI. The CDR3 here is CASSPDRGGGGYTF. In DNA, the CDR3 is TGTGCCAGCTCACCAGACAGGGGAGGCGGTGGCTACACCTTC.

This clonotype has only a few counts. The CDR3 bases are TGCGCCAGCAGCTTGGTGGTCTCAGTTGCGAACACCGGGGAGCTGTTTTTT. It codes for CASSLVVSVANTGELFF. The chain is built from TRBV5-1 and TRBJ2-2; D gene unclear. This CDR3 contains 17 residues. Germline loops: CDR1 SGHRS, CDR2 YFSETQ. Trimming pared 0 bases from V and 0 bases from J, leaving 12 bases between.

This clonotype was recorded only once. V gene TRBV9 combines with J gene TRBJ2-2; D may be TRBD2 (6 bases). The length of the CDR3 is 14 residues. Germline lookup yields CDR1 SGDLS and CDR2 YYNGEE. V was shortened by 6 bases and J by 6 bases, with 15 bases between the two germline ends. In DNA form, the CDR3 reads TGTGCCAGCACCCCGGCGGGGCTGGCCGGGGAGCTGTTTTTT. Translation gives CASTPAGLAGELFF.

This clonotype was picked up many times. The chain combines TRBV28 with TRBJ1-1; D is undetermined. Germline loops: CDR1 MDHEN, CDR2 SYDVKM. Trimming removed 5 bases at V and 3 bases at J, with 10 bases between. CDR3 size: 13 residues. Here the CDR3 reads CASSPPVDTEAFF. CDR3 nucleotides: TGTGCCAGCAGTCCCCCGGTAGACACTGAAGCTTTCTTT. The full variable domain, in which reference TRBV28 and TRBJ1-1 provide the parts outside the CDR3, is DVKVTQSSRYLVKRTGEKVFLECVQDMDHENMFWYRQDPGLGLRLIYFSYDVKMKEKGDIPEGYSVSREKKERFSLILESASTNQTSMYLCASSPPVDTEAFFGQGTRLTVV.

The table lists this clonotype with a few counts. CDR3 residues: CASSEQAPANTGELFF. As DNA, the CDR3 is TGCGCCAGCAGTGAACAAGCCCCCGCGAACACCGGGGAGCTGTTTTTT. The chain employs TRBV10-2 and TRBJ2-2; D is unclear. V gave up 3 bases and J gave up 0 bases, with 11 bases separating them. The CDR3 is made up of 16 amino acids. CDR1 and CDR2 (germline): WSHSY, SAAADI.

This clonotype was detected only a few times. V is TRBV7-9 and J is TRBJ2-7; D tentatively fits TRBD1 or TRBD2 (5 bases each). This CDR3 contains 14 residues. Between the trimmed V and J ends, which lost 1 base and 3 bases, there was a span of 10 bases. The germline V gene has CDR1 SEHNR and CDR2 FQNEAQ (reference sequence). CDR3 sequence reads: CASSLGQGDYEQYF. CDR3 nucleotides: TGTGCCAGCAGCTTAGGGCAGGGAGACTACGAGCAGTACTTC.

The chain combines TRBV6-2 or TRBV6-3 with TRBJ2-7; 11 bases are shared with TRBD1. The junction had 3 bases not matched to a gene; V was cut back by 5 bases and J by 0 bases. The CDR3 loop spans 15 amino acids. CDR1 and CDR2 from the germline V gene are MNHEY and SVGEGT. CDR3 DNA: TGTGCCAGCAGTACCGGACAGGGGGCCTCCTACGAGCAGTACGTC. Translating gives CASSTGQGASYEQYV.

This clonotype has ten or more counts. V usage is TRBV20-1 and J usage is TRBJ2-3; TRBD2 matches at 11 bases. The J segment lost 1 base and the V segment lost 6 bases, leaving 3 bases of the junction unmatched. Germline values: CDR1 DFQATT, CDR2 SNEGSKA (reference sequence). The CDR3 is made up of 14 amino acids. For the CDR3, the DNA is TGCAGTGCGATACTAGCGGGGGGCACAGATACGCAGTATTTT. Its translation is CSAILAGGTDTQYF.

The CDR3 protein is CSARGPGVGNTIYF. DNA of the CDR3: TGCAGTGCACGAGGCCCAGGGGTTGGAAACACCATATATTTT. This chain uses TRBV20-1 with TRBJ1-3; possible D gene TRBD1, 6 bases. V dropped 6 bases and J dropped 3 bases, with 15 bases sitting between them. The CDR3 loop spans 14 amino acids. CDR1 DFQATT and CDR2 SNEGSKA come from the germline V gene (reference sequence).

This clonotype has more than one count but fewer than ten. The chain employs TRBV20-1 and TRBJ2-1; weak D call: TRBD1 (5 bases). The CDR3 runs to 15 residues. V was trimmed by 2 bases and J by 5 bases, leaving 16 bases between them. Germline lookup yields CDR1 DFQATT and CDR2 SNEGSKA (reference sequence). CDR3 DNA: TGCAGTGCTAGATGGGAAGTTGGGGCAAACAATGAGCAGTTCTTC. It specifies CSARWEVGANNEQFF.

This rearrangement joins TRBV6-2 or TRBV6-3 to TRBJ2-3; TRBD2 matches 8 bases. Germline V gives CDR1 MNHEY, CDR2 SVGEGT. The CDR3 totals 16 residues. Trimming cost V 0 bases and J 4 bases; bases outside gene matches: 6. The CDR3 nucleotides read TGTGCCAGCAGTTACTCCACAGCGGGGGTTTCAGATACGCAGTATTTT. This codes for CASSYSTAGVSDTQYF.

In nucleotides, the CDR3 is TGTGCCAGCAGCTTCCTGCACAGGGGGTATCCCCGCACCGGGGAGCTGTTTTTT. This translates into CASSFLHRGYPRTGELFF. The V gene is TRBV7-8, the J gene TRBJ2-2; 8 bases are shared with TRBD1. The CDR3 totals 18 residues. CDR1 is SGHVS, CDR2 FQNEAQ, per germline. The J segment lost 4 bases and the V segment lost 3 bases, leaving 13 bases of the junction unmatched.

The sample holds a few counts of this clonotype. The chain carries TRBV5-1 and TRBJ2-1, with D possibly TRBD2 on 6 matching bases. Germline V CDR1 and CDR2: SGHRS, YFSETQ. This CDR3 comprises 13 residues. The V gene lost 5 bases and the J gene lost 3 bases, with 9 bases spanning the gap. In DNA, the CDR3 is TGCGCCAGCAGTGGGGGGAGCTACAATGAGCAGTTCTTC. Its protein is CASSGGSYNEQFF.

V usage is TRBV4-1 and J usage is TRBJ2-1; TRBD1 might be the D (6 bases). Germline CDR1 MGHRA, CDR2 YSYEKL. The CDR3 sequence is 15 residues long. V was shortened by 3 bases and J by 7 bases, with 16 bases between the two germline ends. CDR3 region: CASSQRSGRGNEQFF. The CDR3 DNA sequence: TGCGCCAGCAGCCAGAGATCCGGCAGGGGTAATGAGCAGTTCTTC.

The chain has TRBV27 and TRBJ2-5; 7 positions match TRBD2. Germline V gene sequence: CDR1 MNHEY, CDR2 SMNVEV (reference sequence). V shed 3 bases, J shed 2 bases, and the junction held 9 bases outside the gene matches. CDR3 length equals 16 residues. CDR3 amino acids: CASSFGVGGKQETQYF. The CDR3 nucleotides are TGTGCCAGCAGTTTTGGAGTGGGAGGGAAACAAGAGACCCAGTACTTC.